Below, 21 T cell receptor beta chains from the same sample are listed, as sequenced in a study of blood T cells in healthy people across ages. A sample-barcoded 5' primer and a J-beta primer mix were used in a second PCR of roughly 7 to 11 cycles. MiXCR, run by TCRdb on the 5' RACE reads, gives a single entry per CDR3 protein. The sample consists of roughly 720,000 distinct CDR3 sequences, 53% of them appearing once. Source material: blood. The receptors here all came from a man older than 75 in good health.

This clonotype has just a few counts. The J gene is TRBJ2-5, the V gene TRBV3-1; 7 nucleotides match TRBD2. The germline CDR1 and CDR2 sequences are LGHDT and YNNKEL (reference sequence). The CDR3 has 16 residues. V gave up 1 base and J gave up 6 bases; unmatched junction bases: 11. The CDR3 spells CASSQVFFRGGKTQYF. DNA for the CDR3: TGTGCCAGCAGCCAAGTCTTTTTTAGGGGAGGGAAGACCCAGTACTTC.

A few counts support this clonotype. The chain recombines TRBV29-1 with TRBJ1-2; D gene unclear. CDR1 and CDR2 (germline): SQVTM, ANQGSEA. CDR3 length: 13 residues. Trimming stripped 7 bases from V and 2 bases from J, with 14 bases between. DNA of the CDR3: TGCAGCGCCTGGGGAGGATTCAACTATGGCTACACCTTC. Amino acids: CSAWGGFNYGYTF.

The rearrangement links TRBV4-2 to TRBJ2-7; no clear D gene. Deletions cut 1 base from V and 0 bases from J, with 10 bases between. Germline V gene sequence: CDR1 LGHNA, CDR2 YNFKEQ. The CDR3 has 15 residues. In DNA, the CDR3 is TGTGCCAGCAGCCAAGCGTGGGGTACCTCCTACGAGCAGTACTTC. As protein: CASSQAWGTSYEQYF.

This rearrangement joins TRBV20-1 to TRBJ1-5; D possibly corresponds to TRBD1 (6 bases). The ends were cut back, 5 bases at V and 9 bases at J, with 23 bases in the middle. The CDR3 has 15 amino acids. The V gene's germline CDR1 is DFQATT and CDR2 SNEGSKA (reference sequence). The CDR3 nucleotides are TGCAGTGCTGCCCCGACAGGTCCCCCCGTGGGGCCCCAGCATTTT. Translated, it gives CSAAPTGPPVGPQHF.

V and J are TRBV28 and TRBJ2-5; D gene unclear. Germline V gene data show CDR1 as MDHEN and CDR2 as SYDVKM. The CDR3 loop spans 13 amino acids. V was trimmed by 5 bases and J by 7 bases, leaving 14 bases between them. CDR3 region: CASSGRSPGTQYF. The CDR3, as DNA: TGTGCCAGCAGTGGACGGTCCCCTGGGACCCAGTACTTC.

The V and J genes are TRBV5-1 and TRBJ2-1; 13 bases match TRBD2. Germline CDR1 reads SGHRS; CDR2 reads YFSETQ. V trimming: 5 bases; J trimming: 15 bases; junction bases outside the gene matches: 11. The CDR3 totals 14 residues. The DNA of the CDR3 is TGCGCCAGCAGGCCCGAACTAGCGGGAGGGCCGCCGTTCTTC. Translating gives CASRPELAGGPPFF.

The genes are TRBV28 and TRBJ2-1; TRBD1 or TRBD2 may be the D gene (5 bases each). The ends were cut back, 2 bases at V and 5 bases at J, with 10 bases in the middle. The length of the CDR3 is 14 residues. From germline, CDR1 is MDHEN and CDR2 SYDVKM. The CDR3 region has the DNA TGTGCCAGCAGTTTAGTTCAGGGACACAATGAGCAGTTCTTC. As protein: CASSLVQGHNEQFF. The full variable domain, in which reference TRBV28 and TRBJ2-1 provide the parts outside the CDR3, is DVKVTQSSRYLVKRTGEKVFLECVQDMDHENMFWYRQDPGLGLRLIYFSYDVKMKEKGDIPEGYSVSREKKERFSLILESASTNQTSMYLCASSLVQGHNEQFFGPGTRLTVL.

The rearrangement links TRBV10-3 to TRBJ2-7, with a tentative D call TRBD2 (5 bases). The V gene lost 6 bases and the J gene lost 2 bases, with 14 bases spanning the gap. The V gene's germline CDR1 is ENHRY and CDR2 SYGVKD. The CDR3 totals 14 residues. CDR3: CAIREVPHTYEQYF. In DNA form, the CDR3 reads TGTGCCATCAGGGAGGTCCCTCATACCTACGAGCAGTACTTC.

V gene TRBV7-2 combines with J gene TRBJ1-2, with TRBD1 as a possible D gene (6 bases). The CDR3 sequence is 13 residues long. V was cut by 7 bases and J by 5 bases, with 14 bases left in between. Germline values: CDR1 SGHTA, CDR2 FQGNSA. The CDR3 region is CASTNRGGYGYTF. CDR3 DNA: TGTGCCAGCACCAACCGAGGGGGGTATGGCTACACCTTC.

A remark on this clonotype: The junction departs from the called germline gene at one end, perhaps through a read error. The chain carries TRBV5-1 and TRBJ2-2; D is uncertain. Germline CDR1 and CDR2: SGHRS and YFSETQ. The CDR3 loop spans 16 amino acids. CDR3 residues: CASSLPSSSSTGELFF. The CDR3, as DNA: TGCGCCAGTAGCTTGCCCAGCTCCTCGAGCACCGGGGAGCTGTTTTTT. The full variable domain, completed using reference TRBV5-1 and TRBJ2-2, is KAGVTQTPRYLIKTRGQQVTLSCSPISGHRSVSWYQQTPGQGLQFLFEYFSETQRNKGNFPGRFSGRQFSNSRSEMNVSTLELGDSALYLCASSLPSSSSTGELFFGEGSRLTVL.

The rearrangement uses TRBV20-1 and TRBJ2-5, with 11 bases that match TRBD2. The tail of the sequence fits TRBJ2-7 better, so the J call may be wrong. This CDR3 is 13 amino acids long. The germline gives CDR1 DFQATT, CDR2 SNEGSKA (reference sequence). In DNA, the CDR3 is TGCAGTGCCCCGGGACTAGCGGCGTACGAGCAGTACTTC. This gives the protein CSAPGLAAYEQYF.

The gene calls are TRBV7-2 and TRBJ2-1; 8 positions agree with TRBD2. The germline CDR1 and CDR2 sequences are SGHTA and FQGNSA. Trimming removed 2 bases from V and 7 bases from J; junction bases left unmatched: 13. The CDR3 extends over 17 amino acids. Written as DNA, the CDR3 is TGTGCCAGCAGCTTAAGTCCAGGAGCGGGAGTCGGAAATGAGCAGTTCTTC. Protein product: CASSLSPGAGVGNEQFF.

V usage is TRBV2 and J usage is TRBJ2-2; D is uncertain. This CDR3 contains 14 residues. Germline V lookup: CDR1 SNHLY, CDR2 FYNNEI. The V gene lost 6 bases and the J gene lost 6 bases, with 14 bases spanning the gap. The CDR3 coding sequence is TGTGCCAGCAGCCAGATCGGGTACCCCGGGGAGCTGTTTTTT. Protein: CASSQIGYPGELFF. Based on the CDR3 plus reference TRBV2 and TRBJ2-2, the full variable domain is EPEVTQTPSHQVTQMGQEVILRCVPISNHLYFYWYRQILGQKVEFLVSFYNNEISEKSEIFDDQFSVERPDGSNFTLKIRSTKLEDSAMYFCASSQIGYPGELFFGEGSRLTVL.

The chain carries TRBV5-1 and TRBJ2-7; 8 bases agree with TRBD2. J gave up 2 bases and V 4 bases, and 11 bases lay outside the gene matches. The CDR3 totals 16 residues. The germline gives CDR1 SGHRS, CDR2 YFSETQ. The CDR3 nucleotides are TGCGCCAGCAGCCCCAGTACTAGCGGCCGAACCTACGAGCAGTACTTC. The encoded protein is CASSPSTSGRTYEQYF.

In this sample, this clonotype turned up once. This chain connects TRBV6-5 to TRBJ2-4; TRBD1 or TRBD2 may be the D gene (5 bases each). The J call may be incorrect, as the DNA end agrees better with TRBJ2-7. CDR3 size: 11 residues. Germline values: CDR1 MNHEY, CDR2 SVGAGI. The CDR3 bases are TGTGCCACCTGGGGGACCTACGAGCAGTACTTC. Protein: CATWGTYEQYF.

This clonotype appeared a single time. The chain is built from TRBV20-1 and TRBJ2-7, with 8 bases matching TRBD1. CDR3 length: 13 residues. Per germline, CDR1 DFQATT and CDR2 SNEGSKA (reference sequence). V dropped 5 bases and J dropped 4; count of bases not matched to a gene: 7. CDR3 DNA: TGCAGTGCTTTAAGGACAGGGAATTACGAGCAGTACTTC. Translated: CSALRTGNYEQYF.

The genes are TRBV7-2 and TRBJ2-7; tentative D call: TRBD2 (6 bases). The CDR3 has 15 amino acids. V lost 2 bases and J 7 bases, leaving 18 bases between the germline ends. The germline V gene has CDR1 SGHTA and CDR2 FQGNSA. This CDR3 is CASSLRSGSGNEQYF. The CDR3 bases are TGTGCCAGCAGCTTAAGGTCGGGTAGCGGAAATGAGCAGTACTTC.

This clonotype was seen just once. The CDR3 sequence is CASSFRGVEEQFF. Written as DNA, the CDR3 is TGTGCCAGCAGTTTCCGGGGAGTGGAAGAGCAGTTCTTC. The gene calls are TRBV12-3 or TRBV12-4 and TRBJ2-1; perhaps TRBD2 as D (5 bases). The CDR3 contains 13 residues. V shed 3 bases and J shed 10 bases, with 13 bases lying between them.

This clonotype was observed a handful of times. The V and J genes are TRBV6-1 and TRBJ2-5; 10 bases line up with TRBD1. The J segment lost 7 bases and the V segment lost 8 bases, leaving 13 bases of the junction unmatched. Looked up from germline, CDR1 is MNHNS and CDR2 is SASEGT. CDR3 length: 15 amino acids. The CDR3 nucleotides are TGTGCCAGCCCTAAGCCGGGACAGGGGATTGGGACCCAGTACTTC. Its protein is CASPKPGQGIGTQYF.

The rearrangement joins TRBV20-1 to TRBJ2-3; D may be TRBD1 (5 bases). The CDR3 is 13 amino acids. V lost 0 bases to trimming and J lost 14 bases, with 18 bases between them. Germline loops: CDR1 DFQATT, CDR2 SNEGSKA (reference sequence). The CDR3 nucleotides read TGCAGTGCTAGAGAGGGGCTAATCCCGCCAGCGTATTTT. Protein sequence: CSAREGLIPPAYF.

This clonotype has more than one count but fewer than ten. The chain is built from TRBV12-3 or TRBV12-4 and TRBJ2-3; 14 nucleotides line up with TRBD2. CDR3 length equals 16 residues. J was trimmed by 4 bases and V by 5 bases; bases with no gene match: 5. The chain's CDR3 is CASSPGLAGVADTQYF. The DNA of the CDR3 is TGTGCCAGCAGTCCGGGACTAGCGGGAGTGGCAGATACGCAGTATTTT.